The TCR beta chain described here comes from a study of graft-versus-host responses after intestinal transplantation. The data were produced by immunoSEQ multiplex PCR, yet TCRdb's version contains in-frame clones alone and is incomplete. The data hold 60,000 to 90,000 clones, with roughly 87% observed a single time. Details on this clone: Its antigen is as yet unknown.

This specimen consisted of unstimulated CD8+ T cells sorted from spleen or lymph node cells, obtained before intestinal transplant. The clonotype comes from a human donor who received an intestinal transplant.

The CDR3 DNA sequence: TGTGCCAGCATCAGTTCGGGGGGCCCTGAAGCTTTCTTT. Amino acids: CASISSGGPEAFF. The J gene is TRBJ1-1, the V gene TRBV6-6, with D perhaps TRBD1 (6 bases). The V and J ends lost 7 bases and 6 bases respectively, with 15 bases between them. The CDR3 is made up of 13 amino acids. Germline CDR1 MNHNY, CDR2 SVGAGI (reference sequence).